This is a list of T cell receptor beta chains from one sample in a study of blood T cell repertoires in COVID-19. The repertoire was sequenced with immunoSEQ multiplex PCR; TCRdb's copy has only in-frame clones and lacks some. The sample holds over 65,000 clones, about 73% seen once. Sequenced input: peripheral blood. These receptors were collected from a man between 60 and 75 years old with COVID-19, enrolled during active disease. Each CDR3 is given with its conserved first and last residue. D genes are given only for firm matches. Where a row states a size, it is once, few, many or the class of an expanded clone; other rows omit it.

d_call: TRBD1
j_call: TRBJ2-5
clone_size: .
v_call: TRBV5-6
cdr3_nt: TGTGCCAGCAGCTTTATTACAGGGGGCTGGGAGACCCAGTACTTC
cdr3_aa: CASSFITGGWETQYF

d_call: TRBD1
j_call: TRBJ1-2
clone_size: .
v_call: TRBV4-1
cdr3_nt: TGCGCCAGCAGCTCGGACAGGGACCTCTATGGCTACACCTTC
cdr3_aa: CASSSDRDLYGYTF

d_call: TRBD1
j_call: TRBJ1-1
clone_size: .
v_call: TRBV7-9
cdr3_nt: TGTGCCAGCAGCCCGGGACAGGGGGCAGCTTTCTTT
cdr3_aa: CASSPGQGAAFF

d_call: TRBD1
j_call: TRBJ1-4
clone_size: .
v_call: TRBV9
cdr3_nt: TGTGCCAGCAGCCTCCGGGACAGGGGTGAAAAACTGTTTTTT
cdr3_aa: CASSLRDRGEKLFF

d_call: .
j_call: TRBJ1-2
clone_size: .
v_call: TRBV9
cdr3_nt: TGTGCCAGCAGCCGGACCGACACAGGGCTCTATGGCTACACCTTC
cdr3_aa: CASSRTDTGLYGYTF

d_call: .
j_call: TRBJ1-4
clone_size: .
v_call: TRBV6-1
cdr3_nt: TGTGCCAGCAACGGAGGGGATGAAAAACTGTTTTTT
cdr3_aa: CASNGGDEKLFF

d_call: .
j_call: TRBJ2-3
clone_size: .
v_call: TRBV5-4
cdr3_nt: TGTGCCAGCAGCTTGGCAGCCCGGGGAGGCACAGATACGCAGTATTTT
cdr3_aa: CASSLAARGGTDTQYF

d_call: .
j_call: TRBJ1-5
clone_size: .
v_call: TRBV2
cdr3_nt: TGTGCCAGCAGTGAACAGGGCTTGGATCAGCCCCAGCATTTT
cdr3_aa: CASSEQGLDQPQHF

d_call: .
j_call: TRBJ1-2
clone_size: .
v_call: TRBV18
cdr3_nt: TGTGCCAGCTCACCAGAGGACAAGGCCTATGGCTACACCTTC
cdr3_aa: CASSPEDKAYGYTF

d_call: .
j_call: TRBJ1-2
clone_size: few
v_call: TRBV29-1
cdr3_nt: TGCAGCGTTCCTCAAGGGGGACGGAACTATGGCTACACCTTC
cdr3_aa: CSVPQGGRNYGYTF

d_call: .
j_call: TRBJ1-4
clone_size: .
v_call: TRBV7-6
cdr3_nt: TGTGCCAGCAGCTTATCACCGGGAGGGCATGAAAAACTGTTTTTT
cdr3_aa: CASSLSPGGHEKLFF

d_call: TRBD2
j_call: TRBJ2-3
clone_size: .
v_call: TRBV3-1/TRBV3-2
cdr3_nt: TGTGCCAGCAGCCCAGGACTAGCGGGGCACCCCAGCACAGATACGCAGTATTTT
cdr3_aa: CASSPGLAGHPSTDTQYF

d_call: TRBD1
j_call: TRBJ2-6
clone_size: .
v_call: TRBV5-1
cdr3_nt: TGCGCCAGCATAGGACAGGGTCTTCTTGGAGGGGCCAACGTCCTGACTTTC
cdr3_aa: CASIGQGLLGGANVLTF

d_call: .
j_call: TRBJ2-3
clone_size: .
v_call: TRBV6-2/TRBV6-3
cdr3_nt: TGTGCCAGCAGTTACCCCGCTAGCGTAAGCACAGATACGCAGTATTTT
cdr3_aa: CASSYPASVSTDTQYF

d_call: .
j_call: TRBJ1-5
clone_size: .
v_call: TRBV6-5
cdr3_nt: TGTGCCTGCGCGGAGGCCATAAGGAATCAGCCCCAGCATTTT
cdr3_aa: CACAEAIRNQPQHF

d_call: TRBD1
j_call: TRBJ2-7
clone_size: .
v_call: TRBV14
cdr3_nt: TGTGCCAGCAGCCACGGACAGGGATCCTACGAGCAGTACTTC
cdr3_aa: CASSHGQGSYEQYF

d_call: .
j_call: TRBJ1-1
clone_size: .
v_call: TRBV6-2/TRBV6-3
cdr3_nt: TGTGCCAGCAGTTACAGGGGAGGCACTGAAGCTTTCTTT
cdr3_aa: CASSYRGGTEAFF

d_call: TRBD2
j_call: TRBJ2-5
clone_size: .
v_call: TRBV5-1
cdr3_nt: TGCGCCAGCACGAAGCGGGGGGACCAAGAGACCCAGTACTTC
cdr3_aa: CASTKRGDQETQYF

d_call: .
j_call: TRBJ1-1
clone_size: .
v_call: TRBV5-4
cdr3_nt: TGTGCCAGCAACCTTGGCGGCGGAGCGGGCACTGAAGCTTTCTTT
cdr3_aa: CASNLGGGAGTEAFF

d_call: .
j_call: TRBJ2-3
clone_size: .
v_call: TRBV5-1
cdr3_nt: TGCGCCAGCAGCCTGGATGGGGCAGCCCCCTCCACAGATACGCAGTATTTT
cdr3_aa: CASSLDGAAPSTDTQYF

d_call: .
j_call: TRBJ2-1
clone_size: .
v_call: TRBV7-6
cdr3_nt: TGTGCCAGCAGCTTTACCGGGGGAAGGAATGAGCAGTTCTTC
cdr3_aa: CASSFTGGRNEQFF

d_call: .
j_call: TRBJ1-2
clone_size: .
v_call: TRBV6-5
cdr3_nt: TGTGCCAGCGCGACAGGTTTGTCGGGTGGCTACACCTTC
cdr3_aa: CASATGLSGGYTF

d_call: .
j_call: TRBJ2-7
clone_size: .
v_call: TRBV12-3/TRBV12-4
cdr3_nt: TGTGCCAGCACCAGGGGTTGGGACGAGCAGTACTTC
cdr3_aa: CASTRGWDEQYF

d_call: TRBD1
j_call: TRBJ1-5
clone_size: .
v_call: TRBV5-6
cdr3_nt: TGTGCCAGCAGCTTTGGACAGGGGGAACAGCCCCAGCATTTT
cdr3_aa: CASSFGQGEQPQHF

d_call: TRBD1
j_call: TRBJ2-1
clone_size: .
v_call: TRBV12-3/TRBV12-4
cdr3_nt: TGTGCCAGCAGCGGACAGGGCGGGAATGAGCAGTTCTTC
cdr3_aa: CASSGQGGNEQFF

d_call: TRBD1
j_call: TRBJ1-2
clone_size: .
v_call: TRBV5-1
cdr3_nt: TGCGCCAGCAGCTCCAGGGACAGGGCGTCGGAGGGCTACACCTTC
cdr3_aa: CASSSRDRASEGYTF